This T cell receptor beta chain was captured in a study of blood T cells in healthy people across ages. On the study more broadly: Roughly one uniquely barcoded beta molecule per two T cells was captured.

General study results and limits: Among T cells, TCR beta diversity per million cells dropped roughly linearly as age rose. Naive T cell percentage strongly correlated with TCR beta diversity. Researchers deemed the diversity estimates from one million T cells underestimates.

Regarding this clonotype: Its target is not known.

Combining a sample-barcoded 5' primer with a J-beta primer mix, a second PCR ran for about 6 to 11 cycles. TCRdb re-analysed the 5' RACE reads in MiXCR, keeping a single row per CDR3 protein. The data contain hundreds of thousands of distinct CDR3 sequences, around 68% of them singletons. The specimen was blood. The TCR comes from a man aged 30 to 45 in good health.

CDR3 nucleotide sequence: TGTGCCAGCACCAACCGGGGGGGGTACGAGCAGTACTTC. Amino acid sequence: CASTNRGGYEQYF. This chain uses TRBV12-3 or TRBV12-4 with TRBJ2-5; 8 bases match TRBD2. With the DNA end fitting TRBJ2-7 better, the J assignment may be wrong. This CDR3 spans 13 amino acids.